One sample yielded the 28 T cell receptor beta chains listed below, sequenced in a study of T cell changes during pregnancy in multiple sclerosis. Method: immunoSEQ multiplex PCR; TCRdb's copy keeps in-frame clones and lacks some. This table holds approximately 93,000 clones, more than 85% found once. Sequencing used peripheral blood, obtained in the first trimester of pregnancy. These receptors were obtained from a female donor in good health, enrolled as a control in a pregnancy study.

This clone has a handful of counts. The V and J genes are TRBV6-5 and TRBJ1-4; no firm D call. The CDR3 is 11 amino acids. The V gene's germline CDR1 is MNHEY and CDR2 SVGAGI. The V gene lost 8 bases and the J gene lost 8 bases, with 9 bases spanning the gap. DNA for the CDR3: TGTGCCAGCCGGGGAGGAGAAAAACTGTTTTTT. Residues: CASRGGEKLFF.

The rearrangement joins TRBV4-1 to TRBJ2-2; unclear D gene. The germline gives CDR1 MGHRA, CDR2 YSYEKL. The germline V and J ends were trimmed by 1 base and 6 bases, with 15 bases remaining between them. The CDR3 has 16 amino acids. Here the CDR3 DNA reads TGCGCCAGCAGCCAAGGACTGGCGCGTGGCGCCGGGGAGCTGTTTTTT. Amino acids: CASSQGLARGAGELFF.

This clone showed up just once. The chain employs TRBV10-2 and TRBJ1-6; weak D call: TRBD1 (6 bases). Trimming stripped 6 bases from V and 14 bases from J, with 14 bases between. The CDR3 is 12 residues long. Germline CDR1 WSHSY, CDR2 SAAADI. DNA of the CDR3: TGCGCCAGCAGCGGACAGTCCGGGTCCCTCCACTTT. Its translation: CASSGQSGSLHF.

This chain links TRBV7-3 with TRBJ2-3; TRBD2 matches 9 bases. Germline V CDR1 and CDR2: SGHTA, FQGTGA. V dropped 6 bases and J dropped 6; count of bases not matched to a gene: 10. The CDR3 is 15 residues long. This chain's CDR3 is CASSRGGGGPDTQYF. The CDR3 coding sequence is TGTGCCAGCAGTCGGGGCGGGGGGGGCCCCGATACGCAGTATTTT.

The chain recombines TRBV4-2 with TRBJ1-4; D is perhaps TRBD1 (6 bases). V was clipped by 4 bases and J by 4 bases, with 10 bases between them. This CDR3 has 14 residues. Germline CDR1 LGHNA, CDR2 YNFKEQ. CDR3 in amino acids: CASSRRTDNEKLFF. The CDR3 DNA sequence: TGTGCCAGCAGCCGGCGGACAGATAATGAAAAACTGTTTTTT.

The chain carries TRBV5-4 and TRBJ2-1; 10 bases are shared with TRBD2. The CDR3 totals 15 residues. Trimming cost V 2 bases and J 7 bases; bases outside gene matches: 6. Germline values: CDR1 SGHNT, CDR2 YYREEE (reference sequence). Here the CDR3 DNA reads TGTGCCAGCAGCTTCAAGCGGGGGGGCCGGAATGAGCAGTTCTTC. Translating gives CASSFKRGGRNEQFF.

The chain employs TRBV7-6 and TRBJ1-4; D is unresolved. The CDR3 spans 16 residues. The germline V gene encodes CDR1 SGHVS and CDR2 FNYEAQ. The V gene lost 5 bases and the J gene lost 7 bases, with 20 bases spanning the gap. The chain's CDR3 is CASSTSLREPTEKLFF. CDR3 coding DNA: TGTGCCAGCAGCACGAGCTTACGGGAGCCCACTGAAAAACTGTTTTTT.

In nucleotides, the CDR3 is TGCGCCAGCAGCCAATCTAGGGACAGGGTAGGATACAATGAGCAGTTCTTC. It specifies CASSQSRDRVGYNEQFF. The rearrangement joins TRBV4-3 to TRBJ2-1; 9 bases match TRBD1. The V gene end was trimmed by 2 bases and the J gene end by 4 bases; junction bases not matched to a gene: 9. The germline gives CDR1 LGHNA, CDR2 YSLEER. The CDR3 has 17 amino acids.

The chain recombines TRBV11-2 with TRBJ2-7, with 9 bases that match TRBD1. V gave up 5 bases and J gave up 7 bases; unmatched junction bases: 15. This CDR3 comprises 16 residues. Per germline, CDR1 SGHAT and CDR2 FQNNGV. The CDR3 reads CASSPPTTGGRWEQYF. The CDR3 DNA reads as TGTGCCAGCAGCCCACCCACGACAGGGGGGAGATGGGAGCAGTACTTC.

The chain recombines TRBV28 with TRBJ1-5; D is perhaps TRBD1 (5 bases). With 8 bases removed from V and 2 bases from J, the gap between germline ends came to 16 bases. Germline CDR1 reads MDHEN; CDR2 reads SYDVKM. The CDR3 runs 15 residues. CDR3 loop: CASVRGASGNQPQHF. The CDR3 DNA sequence: TGTGCCAGCGTGCGCGGGGCGTCGGGCAATCAGCCCCAGCATTTT.

The sample holds one count of this clone. This chain links TRBV2 with TRBJ1-2; TRBD1 matches 7 bases. CDR1 is SNHLY, CDR2 FYNNEI, per germline. The J segment lost 4 bases and the V segment lost 6 bases, leaving 11 bases of the junction unmatched. CDR3 size: 15 residues. The CDR3 reads CASSASTGTVYGYTF. The CDR3 coding sequence is TGTGCCAGCAGCGCCAGCACAGGGACAGTCTATGGCTACACCTTC.

The chain employs TRBV6-5 and TRBJ2-1; TRBD2 aligns across 9 bases. This CDR3 comprises 13 residues. The ends lost 2 bases at V and 7 bases at J; junction bases unmatched: 0. Germline CDR1 and CDR2: MNHEY and SVGAGI. This chain's CDR3 is CASSYAGGNEQFF. CDR3 nucleotides: TGTGCCAGCAGTTACGCGGGGGGGAATGAGCAGTTCTTC.

This sequence joins TRBV4-1 and TRBJ1-2; a weak D match, TRBD1 (6 bases). Germline CDR1 is MGHRA and CDR2 is YSYEKL. V lost 4 bases and J lost 4, with 19 bases in between. There are 16 residues in the CDR3. CDR3 DNA sequence: TGCGCCAGCAGCCCCCGGACAGAACCCGCCCCCTATGGCTACACCTTC. It specifies CASSPRTEPAPYGYTF.

V is TRBV2 and J is TRBJ2-2; 12 bases line up with TRBD2. The trim removed 8 bases at V and 2 bases at J, leaving 6 bases unmatched. From germline, CDR1 is SNHLY and CDR2 FYNNEI. This CDR3 has 16 amino acids. This CDR3 is CASRLGLAGNTGELFF. As DNA, the CDR3 is TGTGCCAGCCGTCTCGGACTAGCGGGAAACACCGGGGAGCTGTTTTTT.

The genes are TRBV11-2 and TRBJ2-1; 9 nucleotides match TRBD2. V lost 8 bases to trimming and J lost 4 bases; unmatched junction nucleotides: 6. The germline V gene has CDR1 SGHAT and CDR2 FQNNGV. This CDR3 is built from 14 residues. The CDR3 loop reads CASRGSGGYNEQFF. Written as DNA, the CDR3 is TGTGCCAGCCGTGGTAGCGGGGGATACAATGAGCAGTTCTTC.

The CDR3 DNA follows: TGTGCCAGCTCACGAGGACTAGCGGGGAACAATGAGCAGTTCTTC. Its translation: CASSRGLAGNNEQFF. V is TRBV18 and J is TRBJ2-1; 12 bases match TRBD2. Per germline, CDR1 KGHSH and CDR2 LQKENI. This CDR3 has 15 amino acids. J lost 5 bases, V lost 4 bases, and 3 bases had no gene match.

This chain uses TRBV29-1 with TRBJ1-2, with 9 nucleotides matching TRBD1. CDR1 is SQVTM, CDR2 ANQGSEA, per germline. CDR3 length: 15 amino acids. V lost 4 bases and J lost 5; bases outside the gene matches: 11. The CDR3 DNA is TGCAGCGTTGTGCGTCGGACAGGGGAAAGGTATGGCTACACCTTC. Protein product: CSVVRRTGERYGYTF.

The chain joins TRBV5-4 to TRBJ1-1; perhaps TRBD1 as D (6 bases). V was trimmed by 0 bases and J by 2 bases, leaving 17 bases between them. The CDR3 totals 17 residues. Germline V gives CDR1 SGHNT, CDR2 YYREEE (reference sequence). The CDR3 region has the DNA TGTGCCAGCAGCTTGGCCTGGGCAGGGGAAGGAAACACTGAAGCTTTCTTT. This gives the protein CASSLAWAGEGNTEAFF.

The chain couples TRBV5-5 to TRBJ2-7, with a weak D call TRBD1 (5 bases). This CDR3 region has 15 residues. The ends were cut back, 6 bases at V and 2 bases at J, with 18 bases in the middle. Germline assignment: CDR1 SGHKS and CDR2 YYEKEE (reference sequence). The CDR3 DNA is TGTGCCAGCACCCAGGGTTTCGTAACGCCCTACGAGCAGTACTTC. Protein sequence: CASTQGFVTPYEQYF. Drawing the rest from reference TRBV5-5 and TRBJ2-7, the complete variable domain is DAGVTQSPTHLIKTRGQQVTLRCSPISGHKSVSWYQQVLGQGPQFIFQYYEKEERGRGNFPDRFSARQFPNYSSELNVNALLLGDSALYLCASTQGFVTPYEQYFGPGTRLTVT.

This chain's CDR3 is CASSRGSVADTQYF. CDR3 coding DNA: TGTGCCAGTAGTAGAGGGTCAGTGGCAGATACGCAGTATTTT. This chain links TRBV19 with TRBJ2-3; tentatively, D is TRBD2 (5 bases). The CDR3 covers 14 residues. The V gene's germline CDR1 is LNHDA and CDR2 SQIVND (reference sequence). V was cut by 4 bases and J by 4 bases, with 12 bases left in between.

CDR3 coding DNA: TGTGCCAGCAGCGGAGGAGGGCTAACTAACTATGGCTACACCTTC. Protein sequence: CASSGGGLTNYGYTF. V gene TRBV5-4 combines with J gene TRBJ1-2; D unresolved. V was trimmed by 4 bases and J by 0 bases, leaving 13 bases between them. The CDR3 consists of 15 residues. The V gene's germline CDR1 is SGHNT and CDR2 YYREEE (reference sequence).

The V call is TRBV28, the J call TRBJ1-6; no clear D gene. Trimming took off 10 bases at V and 4 bases at J, with 11 bases between the two ends. Germline CDR1 MDHEN, CDR2 SYDVKM. The CDR3 loop spans 13 amino acids. CDR3 region: CATLAAYNSPLHF. The CDR3 DNA sequence: TGTGCCACCTTAGCAGCTTATAATTCACCCCTCCACTTT.

The CDR3 coding sequence is TGTGCCAGCAGCCTAGCGGGGGGGCGGAAGACCCAGTACTTC. Amino acids: CASSLAGGRKTQYF. The chain is built from TRBV11-2 and TRBJ2-5; 12 bases fit TRBD2. The CDR3 length is 14 residues. Germline V gene lookup returns CDR1 SGHAT and CDR2 FQNNGV. V trimming: 5 bases; J trimming: 6 bases; junction bases outside the gene matches: 4.

The V gene is TRBV11-2, the J gene TRBJ2-2; D gene ambiguous. This CDR3 contains 12 residues. V lost 5 bases and J lost 1, with 2 bases in between. Looked up from germline, CDR1 is SGHAT and CDR2 is FQNNGV. The CDR3 bases are TGTGCCAGCAGCCAGAACACCGGGGAGCTGTTTTTT. It codes for CASSQNTGELFF. The full variable domain, with the rest looked up from reference TRBV11-2 and TRBJ2-2, is EAGVAQSPRYKIIEKRQSVAFWCNPISGHATLYWYQQILGQGPKLLIQFQNNGVVDDSQLPKDRFSAERLKGVDSTLKIQPAKLEDSAVYLCASSQNTGELFFGEGSRLTVL.

This CDR3 is CASSPPRDRGKGGYTF. The CDR3 DNA is TGTGCCAGCAGTCCTCCCCGGGACAGGGGTAAAGGTGGCTACACCTTC. The chain couples TRBV27 to TRBJ1-2; 10 bases map to TRBD1. J gave up 7 bases and V 5 bases, and 13 bases lay outside the gene matches. The CDR3 spans 16 residues. Germline V gene lookup returns CDR1 MNHEY and CDR2 SMNVEV (reference sequence).

This chain uses TRBV28 with TRBJ1-2; the D is unclear. The germline V gene encodes CDR1 MDHEN and CDR2 SYDVKM. The CDR3 runs to 14 residues. Trimming pared 2 bases from V and 2 bases from J, leaving 9 bases between. DNA for the CDR3: TGTGCCAGCAGTTTAAATGGCAGGAACTATGGCTACACCTTC. It encodes CASSLNGRNYGYTF.

The genes are TRBV7-9 and TRBJ2-2; D is unclear. Trimming took off 4 bases at V and 6 bases at J, with 6 bases between the two ends. The CDR3 contains 12 residues. Germline CDR1 reads SEHNR; CDR2 reads FQNEAQ (reference sequence). CDR3 sequence reads: CASSSTAGELFF. The CDR3 DNA is TGTGCCAGCAGCTCTACCGCCGGGGAGCTGTTTTTT.

The chain couples TRBV11-2 to TRBJ1-1; D gene ambiguous. The CDR3 runs to 13 residues. Trimming left V 6 bases short and J 5 bases short, with 13 bases between. Germline V gene lookup returns CDR1 SGHAT and CDR2 FQNNGV. The CDR3 sequence: CASSPRRQTEAFF. CDR3 coding DNA: TGTGCCAGCAGTCCCCGGAGGCAGACTGAAGCTTTCTTT.